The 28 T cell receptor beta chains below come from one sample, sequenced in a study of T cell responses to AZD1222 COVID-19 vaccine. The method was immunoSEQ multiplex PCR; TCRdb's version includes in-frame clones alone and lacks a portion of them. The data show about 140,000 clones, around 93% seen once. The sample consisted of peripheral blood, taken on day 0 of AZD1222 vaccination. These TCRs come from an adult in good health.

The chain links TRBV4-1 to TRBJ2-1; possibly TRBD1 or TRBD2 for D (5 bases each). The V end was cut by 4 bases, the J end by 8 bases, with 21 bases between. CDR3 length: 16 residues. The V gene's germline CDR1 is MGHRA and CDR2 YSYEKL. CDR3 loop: CASSPVRGPRLDEQFF. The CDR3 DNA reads TGCGCCAGCAGCCCAGTACGGGGCCCTCGGTTGGATGAGCAGTTCTTC.

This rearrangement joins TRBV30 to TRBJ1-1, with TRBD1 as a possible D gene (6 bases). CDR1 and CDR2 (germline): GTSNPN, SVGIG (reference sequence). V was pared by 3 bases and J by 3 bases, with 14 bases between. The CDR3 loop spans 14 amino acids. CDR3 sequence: CAWSEGRGYTEAFF. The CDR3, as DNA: TGTGCCTGGAGCGAAGGAAGGGGGTACACTGAAGCTTTCTTT.

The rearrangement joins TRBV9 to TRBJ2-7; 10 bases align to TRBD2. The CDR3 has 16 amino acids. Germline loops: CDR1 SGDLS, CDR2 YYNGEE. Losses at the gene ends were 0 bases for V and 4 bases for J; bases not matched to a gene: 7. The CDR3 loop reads CASSVVSSGSIYEQYF. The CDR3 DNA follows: TGTGCCAGCAGCGTAGTTTCTAGCGGGAGTATATACGAGCAGTACTTC.

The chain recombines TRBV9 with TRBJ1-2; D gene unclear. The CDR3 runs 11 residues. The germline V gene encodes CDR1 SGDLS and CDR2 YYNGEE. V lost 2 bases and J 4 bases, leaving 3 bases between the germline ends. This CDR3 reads CASSVGYGYTF. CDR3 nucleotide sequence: TGTGCCAGCAGCGTGGGCTATGGCTACACCTTC.

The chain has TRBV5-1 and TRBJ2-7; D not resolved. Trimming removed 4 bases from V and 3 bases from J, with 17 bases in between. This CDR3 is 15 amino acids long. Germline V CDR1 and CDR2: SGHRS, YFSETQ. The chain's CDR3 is CASSPRPHTNYEQYF. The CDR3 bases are TGCGCCAGCAGCCCTCGACCTCACACAAACTACGAGCAGTACTTC.

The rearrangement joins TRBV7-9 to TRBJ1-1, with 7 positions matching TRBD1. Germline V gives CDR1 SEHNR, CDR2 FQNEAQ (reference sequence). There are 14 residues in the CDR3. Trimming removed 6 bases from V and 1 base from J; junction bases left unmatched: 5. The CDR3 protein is CASRWDSPNTEAFF. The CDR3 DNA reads TGTGCCAGCAGATGGGACAGCCCGAACACTGAAGCTTTCTTT.

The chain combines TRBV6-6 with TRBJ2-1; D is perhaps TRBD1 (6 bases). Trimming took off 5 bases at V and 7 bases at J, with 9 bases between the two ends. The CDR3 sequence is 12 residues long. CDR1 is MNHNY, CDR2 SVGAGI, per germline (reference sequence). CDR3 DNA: TGTGCCAGCAGTACTACAGGGAATGAGCAGTTCTTC. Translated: CASSTTGNEQFF.

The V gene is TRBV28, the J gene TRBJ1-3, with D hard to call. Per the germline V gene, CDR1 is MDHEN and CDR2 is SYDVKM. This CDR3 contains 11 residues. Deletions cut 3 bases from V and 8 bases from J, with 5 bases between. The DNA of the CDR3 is TGTGCCAGCAGTTTGGCGGACACCATATATTTT. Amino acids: CASSLADTIYF.

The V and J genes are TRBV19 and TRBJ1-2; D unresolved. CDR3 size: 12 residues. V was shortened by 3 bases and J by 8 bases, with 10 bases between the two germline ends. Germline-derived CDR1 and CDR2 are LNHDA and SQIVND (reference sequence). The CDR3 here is CASSIRLGGYTF. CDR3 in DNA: TGTGCCAGTAGTATTCGTCTGGGAGGCTACACCTTC.

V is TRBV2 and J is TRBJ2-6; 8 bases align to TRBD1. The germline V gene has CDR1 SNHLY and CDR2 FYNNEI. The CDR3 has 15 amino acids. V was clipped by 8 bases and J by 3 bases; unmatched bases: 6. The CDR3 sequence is CASGQGALGANVLTF. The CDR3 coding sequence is TGTGCCAGCGGGCAGGGGGCGCTTGGGGCCAACGTCCTGACTTTC.

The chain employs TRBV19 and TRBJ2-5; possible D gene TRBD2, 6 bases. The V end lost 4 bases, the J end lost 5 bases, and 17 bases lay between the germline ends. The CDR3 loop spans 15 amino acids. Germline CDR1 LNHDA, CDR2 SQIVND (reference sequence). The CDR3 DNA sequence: TGTGCCAGTAGTACCCCGGGACTCAGACGGGAGACCCAGTACTTC. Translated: CASSTPGLRRETQYF.

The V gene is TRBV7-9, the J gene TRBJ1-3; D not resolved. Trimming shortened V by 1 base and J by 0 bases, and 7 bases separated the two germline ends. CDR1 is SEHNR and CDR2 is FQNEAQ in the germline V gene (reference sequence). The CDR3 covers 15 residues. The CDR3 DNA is TGTGCCAGCAGCTTAGACCGAATCTCTGGAAACACCATATATTTT. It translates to CASSLDRISGNTIYF. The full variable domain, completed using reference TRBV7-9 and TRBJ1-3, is DTGVSQNPRHKITKRGQNVTFRCDPISEHNRLYWYRQTLGQGPEFLTYFQNEAQLEKSRLLSDRFSAERPKGSFSTLEIQRTEQGDSAMYLCASSLDRISGNTIYFGEGSWLTVV.

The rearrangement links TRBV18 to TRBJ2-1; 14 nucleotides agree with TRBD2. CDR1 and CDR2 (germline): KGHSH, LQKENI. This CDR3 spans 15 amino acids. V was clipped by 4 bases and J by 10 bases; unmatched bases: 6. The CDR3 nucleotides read TGTGCCAGCTCACTGCCGGGACTAGCGGGGGAAGAGCAGTTCTTC. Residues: CASSLPGLAGEEQFF.

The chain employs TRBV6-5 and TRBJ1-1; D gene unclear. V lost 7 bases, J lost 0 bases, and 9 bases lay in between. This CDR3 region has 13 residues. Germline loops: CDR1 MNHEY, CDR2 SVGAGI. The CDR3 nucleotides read TGTGCCAGCAAGCGAGACATGAACACTGAAGCTTTCTTT. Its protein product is CASKRDMNTEAFF.

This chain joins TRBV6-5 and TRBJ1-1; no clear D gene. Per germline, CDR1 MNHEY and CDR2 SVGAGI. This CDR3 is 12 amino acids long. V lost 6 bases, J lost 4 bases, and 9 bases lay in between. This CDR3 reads CASRHPSTEAFF. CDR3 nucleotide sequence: TGTGCCAGCAGGCATCCAAGCACTGAAGCTTTCTTT.

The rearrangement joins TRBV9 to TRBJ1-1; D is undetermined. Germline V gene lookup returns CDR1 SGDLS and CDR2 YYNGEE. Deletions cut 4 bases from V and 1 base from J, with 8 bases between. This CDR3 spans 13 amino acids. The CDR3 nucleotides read TGTGCCAGCAGCACCCAACAGAACACTGAAGCTTTCTTT. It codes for CASSTQQNTEAFF.

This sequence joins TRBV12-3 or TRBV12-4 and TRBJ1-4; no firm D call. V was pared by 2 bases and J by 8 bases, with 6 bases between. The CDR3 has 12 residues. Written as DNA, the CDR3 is TGTGCCAGCAGTTTATTAGGGGAAAAACTGTTTTTT. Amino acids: CASSLLGEKLFF.

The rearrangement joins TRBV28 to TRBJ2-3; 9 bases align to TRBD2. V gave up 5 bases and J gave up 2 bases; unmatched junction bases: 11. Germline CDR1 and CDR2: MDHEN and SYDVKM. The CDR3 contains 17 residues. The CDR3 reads CASSENALAGFTDTQYF. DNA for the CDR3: TGTGCCAGCAGTGAGAACGCGCTAGCGGGATTCACAGATACGCAGTATTTT.

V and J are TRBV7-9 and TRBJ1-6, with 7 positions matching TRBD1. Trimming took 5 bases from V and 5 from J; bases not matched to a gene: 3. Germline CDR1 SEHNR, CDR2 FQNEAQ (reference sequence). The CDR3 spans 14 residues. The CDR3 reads CASSRDSNNSPLHF. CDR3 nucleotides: TGTGCCAGCAGCCGGGACAGCAATAATTCACCCCTCCACTTT.

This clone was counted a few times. CDR3 sequence (DNA): TGTGCCAGCAGCCTGCGACTCGTCATCGATGAGCAGTTCTTC. Translation gives CASSLRLVIDEQFF. The chain employs TRBV28 and TRBJ2-1; no clear D gene. Germline loops: CDR1 MDHEN, CDR2 SYDVKM. Trimming stripped 6 bases from V and 8 bases from J, with 17 bases between. CDR3 size: 14 residues. The full variable domain, with the rest looked up from reference TRBV28 and TRBJ2-1, is DVKVTQSSRYLVKRTGEKVFLECVQDMDHENMFWYRQDPGLGLRLIYFSYDVKMKEKGDIPEGYSVSREKKERFSLILESASTNQTSMYLCASSLRLVIDEQFFGPGTRLTVL.

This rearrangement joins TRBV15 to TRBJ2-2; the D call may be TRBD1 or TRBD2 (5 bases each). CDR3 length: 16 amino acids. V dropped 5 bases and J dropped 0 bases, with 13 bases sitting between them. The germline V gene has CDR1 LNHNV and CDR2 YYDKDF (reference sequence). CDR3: CATSPGGTANTGELFF. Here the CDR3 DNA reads TGTGCCACCAGCCCTGGGGGAACCGCGAACACCGGGGAGCTGTTTTTT.

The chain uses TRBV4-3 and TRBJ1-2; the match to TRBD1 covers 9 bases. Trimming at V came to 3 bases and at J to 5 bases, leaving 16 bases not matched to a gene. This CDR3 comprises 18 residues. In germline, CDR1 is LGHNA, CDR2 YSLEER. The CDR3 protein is CASSQGRTGDNIRYGYTF. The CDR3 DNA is TGCGCCAGCAGCCAGGGTAGGACAGGGGATAATATTAGGTATGGCTACACCTTC.

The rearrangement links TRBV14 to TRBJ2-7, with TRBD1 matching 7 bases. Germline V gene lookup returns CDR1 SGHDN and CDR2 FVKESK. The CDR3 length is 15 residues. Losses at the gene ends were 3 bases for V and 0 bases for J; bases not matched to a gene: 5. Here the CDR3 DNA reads TGTGCCAGCAGCCAGGAGACAGGGTTCTCCTACGAGCAGTACTTC. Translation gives CASSQETGFSYEQYF.

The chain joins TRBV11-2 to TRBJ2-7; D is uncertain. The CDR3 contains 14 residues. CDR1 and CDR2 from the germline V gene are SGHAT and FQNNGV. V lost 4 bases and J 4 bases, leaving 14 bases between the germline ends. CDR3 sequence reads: CASSYQPSRYEQYF. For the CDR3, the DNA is TGTGCCAGCAGCTACCAGCCCTCGAGGTACGAGCAGTACTTC.

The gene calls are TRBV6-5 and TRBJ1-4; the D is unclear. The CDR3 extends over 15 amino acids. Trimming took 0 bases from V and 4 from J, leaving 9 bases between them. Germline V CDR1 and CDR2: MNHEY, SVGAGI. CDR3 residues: CASSYSAESNEKLFF. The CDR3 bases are TGTGCCAGCAGTTACTCGGCAGAGAGTAATGAAAAACTGTTTTTT.

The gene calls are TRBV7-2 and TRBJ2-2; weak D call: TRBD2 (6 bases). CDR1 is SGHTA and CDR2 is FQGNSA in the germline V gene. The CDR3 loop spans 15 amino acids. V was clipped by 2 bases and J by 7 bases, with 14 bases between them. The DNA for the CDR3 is TGTGCCAGCAGCTTAATGGACTTGGGGGGCGGGGAGCTGTTTTTT. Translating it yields CASSLMDLGGGELFF.

CDR3: CASSDPGQGSTGELFF. CDR3 sequence (DNA): TGCGCCAGCAGTGATCCAGGACAGGGGAGCACCGGGGAGCTGTTTTTT. This chain links TRBV10-1 with TRBJ2-2; 9 nucleotides agree with TRBD1. The ends lost 3 bases at V and 4 bases at J; junction bases unmatched: 6. The length of the CDR3 is 16 residues. Germline V gene data show CDR1 as WNHNN and CDR2 as SYGVQD (reference sequence).

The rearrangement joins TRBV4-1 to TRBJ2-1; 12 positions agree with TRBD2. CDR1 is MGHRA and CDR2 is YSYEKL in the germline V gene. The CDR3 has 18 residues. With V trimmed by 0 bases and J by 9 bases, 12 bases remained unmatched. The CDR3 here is CASSQEGLAGGIITEQFF. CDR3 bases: TGCGCCAGCAGCCAAGAAGGTCTAGCGGGAGGGATTATCACTGAGCAGTTCTTC.